Below are 25 T cell receptor beta chains sequenced from a single sample in a study of fetal regulatory T cell absence and autoimmunity (dated by TCRdb to about 2017). The method was the immunoSEQ multiplex PCR assay. TCRdb provides this immuneACCESS table in a form limited to in-frame rearrangements. Some clones are lacking; in checked studies, under half of them reflect an unresolved V gene, and why the rest are absent is not known. The sample contains about 46,000 clones, around 83% of them found a single time. The ten biggest clones cover about 0.41% of the sample. The sequenced sample was cord blood. These receptors were obtained from a newborn boy with IPEX syndrome.

This clone was detected only a few times. The CDR3 region has the DNA TGTGCCAGCAGCGCTTCGGGGGGCGCCTACGAGCAGTACTTC. This gives the protein CASSASGGAYEQYF. The chain couples TRBV9 to TRBJ2-7; D perhaps matches TRBD2 (7 bases). The CDR3 is 14 residues long. Germline values: CDR1 SGDLS, CDR2 YYNGEE. The germline V and J ends were trimmed by 3 bases and 2 bases, with 12 bases remaining between them.

This sequence joins TRBV5-6 and TRBJ2-7; TRBD2 matches 8 bases. Germline trimming cut 2 bases from V and 4 bases from J; bases unmatched to any gene: 5. CDR3 length: 14 amino acids. Germline CDR1 is SGHDT and CDR2 is YYEEEE. CDR3 region: CASSFGSGGYEQYF. The CDR3 DNA reads as TGTGCCAGCAGCTTCGGGAGCGGGGGATACGAGCAGTACTTC.

The chain carries TRBV28 and TRBJ1-5; D remains unclear. The germline V gene has CDR1 MDHEN and CDR2 SYDVKM. This CDR3 is 13 amino acids long. Deletions cut 6 bases from V and 11 bases from J, with 17 bases between. The CDR3 is CASSRTPRVAQHF. The CDR3 coding sequence is TGTGCCAGCAGCCGAACCCCACGCGTGGCCCAGCATTTT. The whole variable domain, remainder taken from reference TRBV28 and TRBJ1-5, is DVKVTQSSRYLVKRTGEKVFLECVQDMDHENMFWYRQDPGLGLRLIYFSYDVKMKEKGDIPEGYSVSREKKERFSLILESASTNQTSMYLCASSRTPRVAQHFGDGTRLSIL.

The chain couples TRBV19 to TRBJ1-1; weak D call: TRBD1 (5 bases). The CDR3 runs to 14 residues. With 5 bases removed from V and 6 bases from J, the gap between germline ends came to 16 bases. CDR1 is LNHDA and CDR2 is SQIVND in the germline V gene (reference sequence). The CDR3 region has the DNA TGTGCCAGTAGTGTCCGGGGTGGGGCCTCTGAAGCTTTCTTT. Amino acids: CASSVRGGASEAFF.

This clone came up once. The J gene is TRBJ1-2, the V gene TRBV7-2; D is perhaps TRBD1 (5 bases). This CDR3 contains 11 residues. CDR1 and CDR2 (germline): SGHTA, FQGNSA. V was cut by 3 bases and J by 8 bases, with 7 bases left in between. The chain's CDR3 is CASSFGGGYTF. The CDR3 DNA is TGTGCCAGCAGCTTCGGGGGAGGCTACACCTTC.

The chain carries TRBV5-3 and TRBJ2-5, with 9 bases fitting TRBD2. TRBV5-3 is an ORF, and what it does is uncertain. This CDR3 comprises 16 residues. V lost 4 bases, J lost 0 bases, and 7 bases stayed unmatched. The CDR3 reads CARSPGTSLYQETQYF. The CDR3 nucleotides are TGTGCCAGAAGCCCGGGGACTAGCCTGTACCAAGAGACCCAGTACTTC.

CDR3 coding DNA: TGCGCCAGCAGCCCGGACAGGGCCACAGATACGCAGTATTTT. Translating gives CASSPDRATDTQYF. The rearrangement joins TRBV5-1 to TRBJ2-3, with TRBD1 matching 8 bases. Germline CDR1 is SGHRS and CDR2 is YFSETQ. The V segment lost 4 bases and the J segment 2 bases; nucleotides outside the gene matches: 3. This CDR3 has 14 amino acids. Using reference TRBV5-1 and TRBJ2-3 for the parts outside the CDR3, the full variable domain is KAGVTQTPRYLIKTRGQQVTLSCSPISGHRSVSWYQQTPGQGLQFLFEYFSETQRNKGNFPGRFSGRQFSNSRSEMNVSTLELGDSALYLCASSPDRATDTQYFGPGTRLTVL.

The CDR3 nucleotides are TGTGCCAGCAGCTTGGCCCTCGGGTACACAGATACGCAGTATTTT. Translated: CASSLALGYTDTQYF. The chain recombines TRBV5-6 with TRBJ2-3, with D unresolved. The germline V and J ends were trimmed by 0 bases and 2 bases, with 10 bases remaining between them. There are 15 residues in the CDR3. Germline V gene lookup returns CDR1 SGHDT and CDR2 YYEEEE. Complete variable domain (other parts from reference TRBV5-6 and TRBJ2-3): DAGVTQSPTHLIKTRGQQVTLRCSPKSGHDTVSWYQQALGQGPQFIFQYYEEEERQRGNFPDRFSGHQFPNYSSELNVNALLLGDSALYLCASSLALGYTDTQYFGPGTRLTVL.

The chain couples TRBV6-6 to TRBJ2-7; 11 bases line up with TRBD1. Germline assignment: CDR1 MNHNY and CDR2 SVGAGI (reference sequence). There are 14 residues in the CDR3. V was pared by 8 bases and J by 6 bases, with 9 bases of the junction left unmatched. Here the CDR3 reads CASLPGQGGTEQYF. The CDR3 DNA follows: TGTGCCAGCCTCCCGGGACAGGGGGGCACCGAGCAGTACTTC.

The rearrangement uses TRBV27 and TRBJ2-7, with 9 nucleotides matching TRBD2. V lost 7 bases, J lost 1 base, and 8 bases stayed unmatched. The CDR3 extends over 15 amino acids. CDR1 and CDR2 (germline): MNHEY, SMNVEV (reference sequence). Here the CDR3 DNA reads TGTGCCAGCAAAAAGCGGGGGGTTCCTTCCTACGAGCAGTACTTC. Encoded protein: CASKKRGVPSYEQYF.

The genes are TRBV10-3 and TRBJ2-2; TRBD2 matches at 8 bases. Germline CDR1 and CDR2: ENHRY and SYGVKD. The CDR3 loop spans 15 amino acids. The V segment lost 9 bases and the J segment 7 bases; nucleotides outside the gene matches: 13. As DNA, the CDR3 is TGTGCCATGGGCGAAGCGGGAGATGAGAGCGGGGAGCTGTTTTTT. As protein: CAMGEAGDESGELFF.

This sequence joins TRBV13 and TRBJ1-5; TRBD1 is a possible D gene (6 bases). The CDR3 runs to 15 residues. With 5 bases removed from V and 2 bases from J, the gap between germline ends came to 13 bases. Germline V gene lookup returns CDR1 PRHDT and CDR2 FYEKMQ (reference sequence). CDR3 sequence (DNA): TGTGCCAGCAGCGTACAGGGAGAAGGCAATCAGCCCCAGCATTTT. Translating it yields CASSVQGEGNQPQHF.

This sequence joins TRBV7-9 and TRBJ1-1, with D possibly TRBD1 on 5 matching bases. Germline V CDR1 and CDR2: SEHNR, FQNEAQ (reference sequence). This CDR3 has 11 residues. The V end lost 1 base, the J end lost 8 bases, and 5 bases lay between the germline ends. The CDR3 DNA reads TGTGCCAGCAGCTTAGGGGGGGAAGCTTTCTTT. Its protein is CASSLGGEAFF.

The V gene is TRBV7-2, the J gene TRBJ2-7; 7 bases match TRBD2. Losses at the gene ends were 1 base for V and 4 bases for J; bases not matched to a gene: 4. This CDR3 has 14 amino acids. Looked up from germline, CDR1 is SGHTA and CDR2 is FQGNSA. The chain's CDR3 is CASSLVAGVYEQYF. CDR3 sequence (DNA): TGTGCCAGCAGCTTAGTAGCGGGTGTTTACGAGCAGTACTTC.

The chain is built from TRBV6-5 and TRBJ2-7, with TRBD2 matching over 7 bases. Germline CDR1 is MNHEY and CDR2 is SVGAGI. With V trimmed by 2 bases and J by 4 bases, 8 bases remained unmatched. The length of the CDR3 is 15 residues. CDR3 DNA: TGTGCCAGCAGTTACGGGGGGGGTGGAATGTACGAGCAGTACTTC. It translates to CASSYGGGGMYEQYF.

V and J are TRBV6-6 and TRBJ1-1; 9 nucleotides match TRBD1. The J segment lost 0 bases and the V segment lost 6 bases, leaving 5 bases of the junction unmatched. This CDR3 spans 15 amino acids. Per the germline V gene, CDR1 is MNHNY and CDR2 is SVGAGI (reference sequence). CDR3 DNA sequence: TGTGCCAGCAGATTGACAGGGGGTCTGAACACTGAAGCTTTCTTT. It encodes CASRLTGGLNTEAFF.

The chain links TRBV6-6 to TRBJ2-5; D is unclear. The V end lost 2 bases, the J end lost 4 bases, and 11 bases lay between the germline ends. CDR3 length: 14 residues. The germline V gene has CDR1 MNHNY and CDR2 SVGAGI (reference sequence). The CDR3 DNA reads TGTGCCAGCAGTTACGGGCAGGCAGGAGAGACCCAGTACTTC. Translated, it gives CASSYGQAGETQYF.

This clone showed up just once. The chain uses TRBV5-4 and TRBJ1-1; D possibly corresponds to TRBD1 (6 bases). Trimming shortened V by 0 bases and J by 1 base, and 7 bases separated the two germline ends. Germline V gene data show CDR1 as SGHNT and CDR2 as YYREEE (reference sequence). CDR3 length: 14 amino acids. The CDR3 is CASSLGGPNTEAFF. Written as DNA, the CDR3 is TGTGCCAGCAGCTTGGGGGGGCCGAACACTGAAGCTTTCTTT.

The gene calls are TRBV27 and TRBJ2-5; D tentatively fits TRBD1 or TRBD2 (5 bases each). This CDR3 has 14 amino acids. The germline CDR1 and CDR2 sequences are MNHEY and SMNVEV (reference sequence). V was trimmed by 2 bases and J by 7 bases, leaving 14 bases between them. The CDR3 loop is CASSLKGWDGTQYF. In nucleotides, the CDR3 is TGTGCCAGCAGTTTAAAGGGGTGGGACGGGACCCAGTACTTC.

The CDR3 reads CASSALAGGREQFF. CDR3 bases: TGTGCCAGCAGTGCACTAGCGGGGGGGCGTGAGCAGTTCTTC. The chain has TRBV6-1 and TRBJ2-1, with 13 bases lining up with TRBD2. V trimming: 4 bases; J trimming: 9 bases; junction bases outside the gene matches: 3. Germline CDR1 reads MNHNS; CDR2 reads SASEGT. CDR3 length equals 14 residues.

The rearrangement links TRBV7-7 to TRBJ2-5; 10 positions match TRBD1. Germline CDR1 and CDR2: SSHAT and FNYEAQ (reference sequence). J gave up 5 bases and V 5 bases, and 2 bases lay outside the gene matches. CDR3 length: 13 residues. The CDR3 region is CASSQDRGETQYF. In nucleotides, the CDR3 is TGTGCCAGCAGCCAGGACAGGGGGGAGACCCAGTACTTC.

This clone was recorded a few times. The chain has TRBV7-9 and TRBJ2-7; TRBD1 matches 9 bases. CDR3 length: 14 amino acids. Germline-derived CDR1 and CDR2 are SEHNR and FQNEAQ (reference sequence). V dropped 4 bases and J dropped 5; count of bases not matched to a gene: 6. CDR3 region: CASSWRTGGDEQYF. For the CDR3, the DNA is TGTGCCAGCAGCTGGAGAACAGGGGGCGACGAGCAGTACTTC.

The CDR3 here is CASSLASLAGGRETQYF. In nucleotides, the CDR3 is TGTGCCAGCAGCTTAGCGTCGCTAGCGGGGGGAAGGGAGACCCAGTACTTC. The V and J genes are TRBV7-8 and TRBJ2-5; the match to TRBD2 covers 11 bases. The CDR3 runs to 17 residues. J lost 5 bases, V lost 0 bases, and 8 bases had no gene match. CDR1 is SGHVS and CDR2 is FQNEAQ in the germline V gene.

The J gene is TRBJ1-6, the V gene TRBV27, with D unclear. The V gene's germline CDR1 is MNHEY and CDR2 SMNVEV (reference sequence). CDR3 size: 16 residues. V was pared by 2 bases and J by 10 bases, with 18 bases between. Here the CDR3 reads CASSLRHGPLGSPLHF. The CDR3 DNA reads as TGTGCCAGCAGTTTAAGACACGGGCCATTGGGATCACCCCTCCACTTT.

This chain links TRBV4-1 with TRBJ2-7, with 8 positions matching TRBD2. This CDR3 has 15 amino acids. After removal of 4 bases from V and 0 bases from J, the junction contained 5 bases not matched to a gene. CDR1 and CDR2 (germline): MGHRA, YSYEKL. CDR3 in amino acids: CASSLISGISYEQYF. DNA for the CDR3: TGCGCCAGCAGCCTTATTAGCGGGATCTCCTACGAGCAGTACTTC.